The clone carrying this T cell receptor beta chain was seen only once. These data belong to a study of technical replicates of blood from several donors. The CDR3 totals 16 residues. The V and J ends lost 0 bases and 2 bases, in that order; junction bases with no gene match: 4. Germline loops: CDR1 LGHNA, CDR2 YNFKEQ. Sequencing used immunoSEQ multiplex PCR; TCRdb keeps in-frame clones, though not all of them. The repertoire holds tens of thousands of clones, with over 85% as singletons. The sample comprised T cells isolated from PBMCs. The chain is built from TRBV4-2 and TRBJ1-2; 9 bases map to TRBD1. The sequence was collected from a human donor in good health. In DNA form, the CDR3 reads TGTGCCAGCAGCCAAGAAGTCGGACAGGGGAACTATGGCTACACCTTC. This translates into CASSQEVGQGNYGYTF.